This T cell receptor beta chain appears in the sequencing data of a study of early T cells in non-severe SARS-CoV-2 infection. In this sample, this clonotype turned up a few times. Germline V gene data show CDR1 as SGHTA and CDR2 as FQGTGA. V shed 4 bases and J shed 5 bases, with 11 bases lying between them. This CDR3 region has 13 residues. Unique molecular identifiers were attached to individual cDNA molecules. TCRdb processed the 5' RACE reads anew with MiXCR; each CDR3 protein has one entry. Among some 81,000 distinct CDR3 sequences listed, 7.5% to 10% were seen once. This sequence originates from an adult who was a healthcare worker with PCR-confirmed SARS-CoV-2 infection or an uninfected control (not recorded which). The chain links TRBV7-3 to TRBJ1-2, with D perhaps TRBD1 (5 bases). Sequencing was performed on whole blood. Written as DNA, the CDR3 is TGTGCCAGCAGCTCTCGCGGGGGGTATGGCTACACCTTC. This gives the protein CASSSRGGYGYTF.